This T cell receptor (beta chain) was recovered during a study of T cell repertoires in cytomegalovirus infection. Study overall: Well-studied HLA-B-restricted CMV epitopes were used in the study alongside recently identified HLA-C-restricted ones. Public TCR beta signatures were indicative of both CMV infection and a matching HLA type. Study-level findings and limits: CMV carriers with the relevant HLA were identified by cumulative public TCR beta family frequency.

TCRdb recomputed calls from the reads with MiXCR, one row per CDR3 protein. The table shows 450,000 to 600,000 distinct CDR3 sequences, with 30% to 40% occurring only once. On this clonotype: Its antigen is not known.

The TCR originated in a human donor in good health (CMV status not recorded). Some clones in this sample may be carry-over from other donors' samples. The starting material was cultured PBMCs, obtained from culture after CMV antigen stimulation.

CDR3 loop: CASSRWTSGSTDTQYF. In DNA, the CDR3 is TGCGCCAGCAGCCGATGGACTAGCGGGAGTACAGATACGCAGTATTTT. The chain has TRBV4-3 and TRBJ2-3; TRBD2 matches at 13 bases. The length of the CDR3 is 16 residues. V shed 4 bases and J 3 bases; nucleotides not matched to a gene: 4. Germline assignment: CDR1 LGHNA and CDR2 YSLEER.